A selection of T cell receptor beta chains follows, all from one sample in a study of cytomegalovirus exposure and HLA in healthy donors. Produced via immunoSEQ multiplex PCR; TCRdb's table is partial and in-frame only. The repertoire includes some 180,000 clones, roughly 70% of them detected once, and 1.8% sits in the top ten. The specimen was PBMCs. Source of these receptors: a woman aged 25-40 years in good health and CMV-seronegative. The CDR3 runs from the conserved cysteine through the conserved F or W. Each record gives: clone size, J gene, V gene, D gene, CDR3 DNA, CDR3 protein. D genes are given only for firm matches. Size values are once, few and many counts, or a class for expanded clones, and some rows have none.

clone size: .; J gene: TRBJ2-2; V gene: TRBV5-1; D gene: .; CDR3 DNA: TGCGCCAGCAGATTGACAGCAAACACCGGGGAGCTGTTTTTT; CDR3 protein: CASRLTANTGELFF
clone size: .; J gene: TRBJ2-1; V gene: TRBV2; D gene: .; CDR3 DNA: TGTGCCAGCAAGAGCGGAACCTACAATGAGCAGTTCTTC; CDR3 protein: CASKSGTYNEQFF
clone size: medium-sized; J gene: TRBJ2-2; V gene: TRBV15; D gene: .; CDR3 DNA: TGTGCCACCAGCAGAGTTGAAGAGTCCGGGGAGCTGTTTTTT; CDR3 protein: CATSRVEESGELFF
clone size: .; J gene: TRBJ2-1; V gene: TRBV7-9; D gene: .; CDR3 DNA: TGTGCCAGCAGCTTAAACCCGGTTGCGGAGAATGAGCAGTTCTTC; CDR3 protein: CASSLNPVAENEQFF
clone size: .; J gene: TRBJ2-7; V gene: TRBV18; D gene: TRBD2; CDR3 DNA: TGTGCCAGCTCCCCTCAGACTAGCGGGAGGGCATCCGAGCAGTACTTC; CDR3 protein: CASSPQTSGRASEQYF
clone size: .; J gene: TRBJ1-6; V gene: TRBV27; D gene: TRBD1; CDR3 DNA: TGTGCCAGTTCAAACTCTCCGACAGGGGGCAGTTCACCCCTCCACTTT; CDR3 protein: CASSNSPTGGSSPLHF
clone size: once; J gene: TRBJ1-5; V gene: TRBV7-2; D gene: TRBD1; CDR3 DNA: TGTGCCAGCAGCCCGAGACAGGGGGGCAATCAGCCCCAGCATTTT; CDR3 protein: CASSPRQGGNQPQHF
clone size: .; J gene: TRBJ1-5; V gene: TRBV19; D gene: TRBD1; CDR3 DNA: TGTGCCAGTAGTACCCAATTAGACAGGGTTAATCAGCCCCAGCATTTT; CDR3 protein: CASSTQLDRVNQPQHF
clone size: .; J gene: TRBJ2-1; V gene: TRBV15; D gene: TRBD2; CDR3 DNA: TGTGCCACCAGCAGCCTAGCGGGGCCCACCTACAATGAGCAGTTCTTC; CDR3 protein: CATSSLAGPTYNEQFF
clone size: .; J gene: TRBJ1-5; V gene: TRBV18; D gene: .; CDR3 DNA: TGTGCCAGCTCCCTAGGACAAGCGAGCAATCAGCCCCAGCATTTT; CDR3 protein: CASSLGQASNQPQHF
clone size: .; J gene: TRBJ2-4; V gene: TRBV6-6; D gene: TRBD2; CDR3 DNA: TGTGCCAGCAGGGGGGTGGGGAGGGCCAGAAACATTCAGTACTTC; CDR3 protein: CASRGVGRARNIQYF
clone size: once; J gene: TRBJ2-1; V gene: TRBV7-3; D gene: TRBD2; CDR3 DNA: TGTGCCAGCAGCTTCTTAGCGGGAGGGGGATACAATGAGCAGTTCTTC; CDR3 protein: CASSFLAGGGYNEQFF
clone size: .; J gene: TRBJ2-1; V gene: TRBV15; D gene: TRBD2; CDR3 DNA: TGTGCCACCAGCAGGGGCGTCGGGAGCGGGGGAAACAATGAGCAGTTCTTC; CDR3 protein: CATSRGVGSGGNNEQFF
clone size: once; J gene: TRBJ2-7; V gene: TRBV9; D gene: .; CDR3 DNA: TGTGCCAGCTCGCGGAGCGGGTCCTACGAGCAGTACTTC; CDR3 protein: CASSRSGSYEQYF
clone size: .; J gene: TRBJ1-1; V gene: TRBV5-5; D gene: TRBD1; CDR3 DNA: TGTGCCAGCAGCTCCGCCGGACAGGGGAGGTCTGAAGCTTTCTTT; CDR3 protein: CASSSAGQGRSEAFF
clone size: .; J gene: TRBJ2-5; V gene: TRBV4-1; D gene: .; CDR3 DNA: TGCGCCAGCAGCCAAGAACGACAGCCGAAAGAGACCCAGTACTTC; CDR3 protein: CASSQERQPKETQYF
clone size: .; J gene: TRBJ2-5; V gene: TRBV5-1; D gene: .; CDR3 DNA: TGCGCCAGCAGCTTAGGACGGGGGGCAGGAGAGACCCAGTACTTC; CDR3 protein: CASSLGRGAGETQYF
clone size: .; J gene: TRBJ1-3; V gene: TRBV5-6; D gene: .; CDR3 DNA: TGTGCCAGCAGCCTGGGGGGAGGCTATACTCTTGGAAACACCATATATTTT; CDR3 protein: CASSLGGGYTLGNTIYF
clone size: .; J gene: TRBJ2-7; V gene: TRBV7-2; D gene: .; CDR3 DNA: TGTGCCAGCAGCCCTCGGAGAGGGGGCTACGAGCAGTACTTC; CDR3 protein: CASSPRRGGYEQYF
clone size: .; J gene: TRBJ2-5; V gene: TRBV5-1; D gene: TRBD1; CDR3 DNA: TGCGCCAGCAGCTTGGGGGGACAGGGCCAAGAGACCCAGTACTTC; CDR3 protein: CASSLGGQGQETQYF
clone size: .; J gene: TRBJ1-2; V gene: TRBV29-1; D gene: .; CDR3 DNA: TGCAGCGTTGACCAGGGGCCTGGCTACACCTTC; CDR3 protein: CSVDQGPGYTF
clone size: .; J gene: TRBJ2-7; V gene: TRBV27; D gene: TRBD1; CDR3 DNA: TGTGCCAGCAGATGGGGCGGACAGGGGGCTGCCGAGCAGTACTTC; CDR3 protein: CASRWGGQGAAEQYF
clone size: .; J gene: TRBJ2-7; V gene: TRBV6-6; D gene: .; CDR3 DNA: TGTGCCAGCAGTTACTTTAGCGGCAGAAGCTCCTACGAGCAGTACTTC; CDR3 protein: CASSYFSGRSSYEQYF
clone size: few; J gene: TRBJ2-1; V gene: TRBV18; D gene: TRBD1; CDR3 DNA: TGTGCCAGCTCGCCGGACAGGGGGCGGTTAAGTGAGCAGTTCTTC; CDR3 protein: CASSPDRGRLSEQFF
clone size: .; J gene: TRBJ1-1; V gene: TRBV19; D gene: .; CDR3 DNA: TGTGCCAGTAGTATCCAGGCAGTATCCGTGAACACTGAAGCTTTCTTT; CDR3 protein: CASSIQAVSVNTEAFF
clone size: .; J gene: TRBJ2-7; V gene: TRBV14; D gene: .; CDR3 DNA: TGTGCCAGCAGCCATCACCTCTCCGGATCGACAGCCTACTACGAGCAGTACTTC; CDR3 protein: CASSHHLSGSTAYYEQYF
clone size: .; J gene: TRBJ1-5; V gene: TRBV19; D gene: .; CDR3 DNA: TGTGCCAGTAGTATCCAGGGAGGTCAGCCCCAGCATTTT; CDR3 protein: CASSIQGGQPQHF
clone size: .; J gene: TRBJ1-2; V gene: TRBV19; D gene: TRBD1; CDR3 DNA: TGTGCCAGTAGTATGGGACAGGTTGATGGCTACACCTTC; CDR3 protein: CASSMGQVDGYTF
clone size: .; J gene: TRBJ1-2; V gene: TRBV5-1; D gene: .; CDR3 DNA: TGCGCCAGCAGCTTGGACAGCTATGGCTACACCTTC; CDR3 protein: CASSLDSYGYTF
clone size: .; J gene: TRBJ2-1; V gene: TRBV15; D gene: TRBD1; CDR3 DNA: TGTGCCACCAGCAGAGGACAGGGGGAGAATGAGCAGTTCTTC; CDR3 protein: CATSRGQGENEQFF
clone size: .; J gene: TRBJ1-5; V gene: TRBV6-1; D gene: .; CDR3 DNA: TGTGCCAGCAGTGAAATACCTTGGGCCTTCGATAGCAATCAGCCCCAGCATTTT; CDR3 protein: CASSEIPWAFDSNQPQHF
clone size: .; J gene: TRBJ2-5; V gene: TRBV18; D gene: TRBD1; CDR3 DNA: TGTGCCAGCTCACGCGACAGGGTACAAGAGACCCAGTACTTC; CDR3 protein: CASSRDRVQETQYF
clone size: .; J gene: TRBJ2-7; V gene: TRBV5-1; D gene: TRBD2; CDR3 DNA: TGCGCCAGCAGCTTCGGGGGGAGTTCCTACGAGCAGTACTTC; CDR3 protein: CASSFGGSSYEQYF
clone size: .; J gene: TRBJ2-1; V gene: TRBV27; D gene: TRBD1; CDR3 DNA: TGTGCCAGCAGCCTTCCGGGACAGGGAGAGTTCTTC; CDR3 protein: CASSLPGQGEFF
clone size: .; J gene: TRBJ2-7; V gene: TRBV29-1; D gene: .; CDR3 DNA: TGCAGCGTTGCTGGCAGGGCGAGCTCCTACGAGCAGTACTTC; CDR3 protein: CSVAGRASSYEQYF
clone size: .; J gene: TRBJ1-6; V gene: TRBV27; D gene: .; CDR3 DNA: TGTGCCAGCAGTTCCTGGCGGGCCTCCGCCCTCCACTTT; CDR3 protein: CASSSWRASALHF
clone size: .; J gene: TRBJ1-1; V gene: TRBV25-1; D gene: .; CDR3 DNA: TGTGCCAGCCGTGACAGATTGAACACTGAAGCTTTCTTT; CDR3 protein: CASRDRLNTEAFF
clone size: few; J gene: TRBJ2-7; V gene: TRBV29-1; D gene: TRBD2; CDR3 DNA: TGCAGCGCCCGTGGACTAGCGGGAGGGATAGGGTCCTACGAGCAGTACTTC; CDR3 protein: CSARGLAGGIGSYEQYF
clone size: .; J gene: TRBJ1-2; V gene: TRBV12-5; D gene: TRBD1; CDR3 DNA: TGTGCTAGTGGTTTTCATTGGACAGGGACTAACTATGGCTACACCTTC; CDR3 protein: CASGFHWTGTNYGYTF
clone size: .; J gene: TRBJ2-7; V gene: TRBV7-2; D gene: TRBD2; CDR3 DNA: TGTGCCAGCAGCCGAAGACTAGCGGGAGCCTACGAGCAGTACTTC; CDR3 protein: CASSRRLAGAYEQYF
clone size: few; J gene: TRBJ2-4; V gene: TRBV7-9; D gene: .; CDR3 DNA: TGTGCCAGCAGCTTAAAAGTCACCGGGACCAAAAACATTCAGTACTTC; CDR3 protein: CASSLKVTGTKNIQYF
clone size: .; J gene: TRBJ2-3; V gene: TRBV7-6; D gene: .; CDR3 DNA: TGTGCCAGCAGCTTAGGTGTATCCCGCACAGATACGCAGTATTTT; CDR3 protein: CASSLGVSRTDTQYF
clone size: few; J gene: TRBJ1-1; V gene: TRBV4-1; D gene: .; CDR3 DNA: TGCGCCAGCAGCCACCGGACAGACTTTAACACTGAAGCTTTCTTT; CDR3 protein: CASSHRTDFNTEAFF
clone size: .; J gene: TRBJ2-7; V gene: TRBV7-8; D gene: .; CDR3 DNA: TGTGCCAGCAGCCTTCCCAGGGCACCCTACGAGCAGTACTTC; CDR3 protein: CASSLPRAPYEQYF
clone size: .; J gene: TRBJ2-7; V gene: TRBV7-8; D gene: TRBD1; CDR3 DNA: TGTGCCAGCAGTTCTTTCAACAGGGGCTCCTACGAGCAGTACTTC; CDR3 protein: CASSSFNRGSYEQYF
clone size: .; J gene: TRBJ2-5; V gene: TRBV5-1; D gene: .; CDR3 DNA: TGCGCCAGCAGCTTGTTGGCGGGAAAAGAGGAGACCCAGTACTTC; CDR3 protein: CASSLLAGKEETQYF
clone size: .; J gene: TRBJ2-3; V gene: TRBV10-2; D gene: .; CDR3 DNA: TGCGCCAGCAGTGAGTCGACAATGATGACAGATACGCAGTATTTT; CDR3 protein: CASSESTMMTDTQYF
clone size: .; J gene: TRBJ2-5; V gene: TRBV11-2; D gene: .; CDR3 DNA: TGTGCCAGCAGCTTAAAACTAGCTGAGACCCAGTACTTC; CDR3 protein: CASSLKLAETQYF
clone size: .; J gene: TRBJ2-2; V gene: TRBV9; D gene: TRBD2; CDR3 DNA: TGTGCCAGCAGCGTAGACACGGGGGGGTCCGGGGAGCTGTTTTTT; CDR3 protein: CASSVDTGGSGELFF
clone size: few; J gene: TRBJ2-7; V gene: TRBV19; D gene: TRBD1; CDR3 DNA: TGTGCCAGTAGCCTCGGACAGGGACCTCGGAGTGAGCAGTACTTC; CDR3 protein: CASSLGQGPRSEQYF
clone size: .; J gene: TRBJ2-3; V gene: TRBV6-1; D gene: TRBD2; CDR3 DNA: TGTGCCAGCAGTGAAGTTGTAGCGGGCAACACAGATACGCAGTATTTT; CDR3 protein: CASSEVVAGNTDTQYF
clone size: .; J gene: TRBJ2-3; V gene: TRBV15; D gene: .; CDR3 DNA: TGTGCCACCCACCGGGGAGGCACAGATACGCAGTATTTT; CDR3 protein: CATHRGGTDTQYF
clone size: .; J gene: TRBJ1-2; V gene: TRBV5-1; D gene: TRBD1; CDR3 DNA: TGCGCCAGCAGCCTCAGACAGGGCCATAACTATGGCTACACCTTC; CDR3 protein: CASSLRQGHNYGYTF
clone size: .; J gene: TRBJ1-1; V gene: TRBV6-5; D gene: .; CDR3 DNA: TGTGCCAGCAGTCGCCCAAACAGGGCTACCACTGAAGCTTTCTTT; CDR3 protein: CASSRPNRATTEAFF
clone size: few; J gene: TRBJ2-2; V gene: TRBV4-1; D gene: TRBD1; CDR3 DNA: TGCGCCAGCAGCCAGTACAGGGGGCCGAACACCGGGGAGCTGTTTTTT; CDR3 protein: CASSQYRGPNTGELFF
clone size: few; J gene: TRBJ1-5; V gene: TRBV5-6; D gene: .; CDR3 DNA: TGTGCCAGCAGCTTGGGGCCCGGGGAGGCCGACAATCAGCCCCAGCATTTT; CDR3 protein: CASSLGPGEADNQPQHF
clone size: .; J gene: TRBJ2-7; V gene: TRBV7-9; D gene: .; CDR3 DNA: TGTTCCAGCAGCCCGCCGTCCGGTTACGAGCAGTACTTC; CDR3 protein: CSSSPPSGYEQYF
clone size: .; J gene: TRBJ1-5; V gene: TRBV7-9; D gene: .; CDR3 DNA: TGTTCCAGCAGCCAAGGGACATCGCCCCAGCATTTT; CDR3 protein: CSSSQGTSPQHF
clone size: .; J gene: TRBJ2-1; V gene: TRBV30; D gene: .; CDR3 DNA: TGTGCCTGGACGACAGGGGTCGGGGGGAATGAGCAGTTCTTC; CDR3 protein: CAWTTGVGGNEQFF
clone size: .; J gene: TRBJ2-7; V gene: TRBV11-2; D gene: .; CDR3 DNA: TGTGCCAGCAGCTTAGTCGTGTCGGATCGGACTCACGAGCAGTACTTC; CDR3 protein: CASSLVVSDRTHEQYF